This T cell receptor beta chain derives from a study of cytomegalovirus exposure and HLA in healthy donors. Study results and limitations: The authors reported that TCR beta sequences could predict HLA-A and HLA-B alleles. These predictions were accurate for most subjects in the first cohort. In a later analysis, at a false discovery rate of 0.05, some 17,000 TCR beta sequences were associated with HLA alleles.

Points on this clone: The target antigen is unknown.

Donors were nominally healthy when sampled, though unrecorded immune exposures were likely. CDR3 size: 14 residues. Per the germline V gene, CDR1 is SNHLY and CDR2 is FYNNEI. Trimming removed 7 bases from V and 5 bases from J, with 17 bases in between. The PCR employed 60 Vbeta primers together with 13 Jbeta primers. Sequenced by immunoSEQ multiplex PCR; TCRdb stores in-frame clones only, minus some. Seen here are about 170,000 clones, 73% observed once, and the top ten hold about 4.9%. The origin of this receptor is a woman between 18 and 30 years old in good health and CMV-seropositive. The sample consisted of PBMCs. The rearrangement uses TRBV2 and TRBJ1-2; no definite D call. Written as DNA, the CDR3 is TGTGCCAGCATACCGCAAGAGAGGGAGTATGGCTACACCTTC. As protein: CASIPQEREYGYTF.